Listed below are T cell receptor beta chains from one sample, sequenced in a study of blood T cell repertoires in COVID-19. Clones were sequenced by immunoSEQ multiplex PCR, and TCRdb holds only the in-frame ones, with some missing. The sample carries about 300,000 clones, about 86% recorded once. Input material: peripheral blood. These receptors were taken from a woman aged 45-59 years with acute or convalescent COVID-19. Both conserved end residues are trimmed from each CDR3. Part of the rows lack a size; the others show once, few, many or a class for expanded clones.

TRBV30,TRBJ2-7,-,AWRVPRGPAYEQY
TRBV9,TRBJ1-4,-,ASSHDGTPEREKLF
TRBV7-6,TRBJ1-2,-,ASSPSQGYGYT
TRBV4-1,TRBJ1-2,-,ASSTQGQNYGYT
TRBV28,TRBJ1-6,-,ASTGTIGGSPLH
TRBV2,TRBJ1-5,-,ASGGQQGDQPQH
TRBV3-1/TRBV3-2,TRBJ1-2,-,ASSQDFYGYT
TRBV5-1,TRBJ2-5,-,ASSPGAGVTETQY
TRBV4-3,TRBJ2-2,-,ASSPGGAGTGELF
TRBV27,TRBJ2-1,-,ASSNPGQGGYNEQF
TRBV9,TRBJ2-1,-,ASSVEYGRKTDEQF
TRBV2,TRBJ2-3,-,ASGEGGPADTQY
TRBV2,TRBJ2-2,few,ASSWTGVGTGELF
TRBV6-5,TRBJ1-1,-,ASSYSSGKTEAF
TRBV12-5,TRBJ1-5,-,ASGWGQSDNQPQH
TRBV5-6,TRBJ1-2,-,ASSLAQTDRRGYT
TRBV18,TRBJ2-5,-,ASSLGTGRETQY
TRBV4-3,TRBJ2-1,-,ASSSLSGTGNEQF
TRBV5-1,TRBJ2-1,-,ASSPSGTGGSEQF
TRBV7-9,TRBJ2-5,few,ASSPMGLAGGRETQY
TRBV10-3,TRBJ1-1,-,AISESRDSEAF
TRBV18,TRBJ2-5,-,ASSPIRGSPKETQY
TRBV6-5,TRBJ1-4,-,ASTTGGTNEKLF
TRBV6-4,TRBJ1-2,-,ASSPMSNVLYGYT
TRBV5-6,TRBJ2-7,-,ASSLPSSYEQY
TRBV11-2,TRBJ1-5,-,ASSFGGGPQPQH
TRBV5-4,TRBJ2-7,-,ASSFPGKGYEQY
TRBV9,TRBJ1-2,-,ASSVGASFPPQDGYT
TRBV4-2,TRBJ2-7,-,ASSPGTGEREQY
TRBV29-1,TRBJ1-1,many,SVPRGDSKMAF
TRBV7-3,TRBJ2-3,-,ASSSQGTSTDTQY
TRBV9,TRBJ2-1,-,ASSPRLADKWEQF
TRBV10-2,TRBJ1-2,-,ASWDRDNYGYT
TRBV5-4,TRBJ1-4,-,ASSAGQLNEKLF
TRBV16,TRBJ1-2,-,ASSPQDRVVGYT
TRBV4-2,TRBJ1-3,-,ASSQGSTGNTIY
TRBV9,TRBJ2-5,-,ASSVEGGTGQETQY
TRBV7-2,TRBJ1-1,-,ASSPNPDSITEAF
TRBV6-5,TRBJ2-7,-,ASILRVEQY
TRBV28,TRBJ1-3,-,ASSLPGYSGNTIY
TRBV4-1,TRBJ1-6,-,ASSQDSQGNSPLH
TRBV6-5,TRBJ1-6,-,ASSYSQGANSPLH
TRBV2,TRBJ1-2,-,ASSEEEART
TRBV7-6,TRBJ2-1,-,ASSFDRQGSEQF
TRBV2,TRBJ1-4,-,ASSVSINEKLF
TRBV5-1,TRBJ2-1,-,ASSLAAGAPDEQF
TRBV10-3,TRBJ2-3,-,AISESNRGEYRRTDTQY
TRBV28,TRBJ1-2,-,ASRLQGHNYGYT
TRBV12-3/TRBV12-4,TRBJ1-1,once,ASSFQGEAEAF
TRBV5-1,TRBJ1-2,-,ASSSGGADYGYT
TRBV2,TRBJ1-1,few,ASINRAEAF